A single T cell receptor beta chain is shown here with its context. The target antigen is unknown. PCR employed 60 Vbeta and 13 Jbeta primers. Sequencing was performed with immunoSEQ multiplex PCR; in TCRdb, only in-frame clones are kept and a portion is missing. The repertoire holds about 81,000 clones, with over 80% as singletons. This sample was taken from a study of cytomegalovirus exposure and HLA in healthy donors. Overall study results and limits: Cytomegalovirus-associated TCR beta chains were listed, numbering 150 to 200.

CDR3 length: 19 amino acids. The V end lost 4 bases, the J end lost 8 bases, and 27 bases lay between the germline ends. Germline loops: CDR1 MNHEY, CDR2 SMNVEV (reference sequence). The source of this sequence is a man aged 18 to 30 in good health and CMV-seronegative. Source material: PBMCs. The gene calls are TRBV27 and TRBJ1-6, with a tentative D call TRBD1 (5 bases). The CDR3 bases are TGTGCCAGCAGTTCCCATCCCATCCCACAGGATCTAATCTATTCACCCCTCCACTTT. This sequence encodes CASSSHPIPQDLIYSPLHF.